This TCR beta chain was sequenced during a study of blood T cell repertoires in COVID-19. V was pared by 4 bases and J by 3 bases, with 6 bases of the junction left unmatched. In germline, CDR1 is KGHDR, CDR2 SFDVKD. This CDR3 region has 15 residues. The table came from immunoSEQ multiplex PCR; TCRdb's copy has only in-frame clones and leaves some out. The table has around 200,000 clones, roughly nine tenths seen once; the top ten hold less than 25%. The receptor was isolated from a man between 65 and 85 years old with active or convalescent COVID-19. The source material was peripheral blood. The V call is TRBV24-1, the J call TRBJ1-2; the match to TRBD1 covers 8 bases. The CDR3 is CATSDRTGRDYGYTF. CDR3 coding DNA: TGTGCCACCAGTGACCGGACAGGGCGCGACTATGGCTACACCTTC.